Following are 27 T cell receptor beta chains from one sample sequenced in a study of T cell responses to AZD1222 COVID-19 vaccine. Some clones are missing from TCRdb's copy, which holds only in-frame ones; the method was immunoSEQ multiplex PCR. This table holds over 100,000 clones, 94% found once. This specimen was peripheral blood, taken on day 0 of AZD1222 vaccination. These TCRs come from an adult in good health.

This chain uses TRBV28 with TRBJ2-5, with 8 bases matching TRBD2. The junction had 17 bases not matched to a gene; V was cut back by 6 bases and J by 5 bases. The CDR3 is made up of 17 amino acids. CDR1 is MDHEN and CDR2 is SYDVKM in the germline V gene. The CDR3 sequence: CASRVGLAGKKEETQYF. DNA of the CDR3: TGTGCCAGCAGGGTGGGGCTAGCGGGCAAGAAGGAGGAGACCCAGTACTTC.

As DNA, the CDR3 is TGTGCCAGCAGCTTAGGGTCGGTCAGCTGGGAGACCCAGTACTTC. Protein: CASSLGSVSWETQYF. V usage is TRBV11-2 and J usage is TRBJ2-5, with D unclear. CDR1 and CDR2 (germline): SGHAT, FQNNGV. V gave up 1 base and J gave up 5 bases, with 14 bases separating them. The CDR3 consists of 15 residues. Using reference TRBV11-2 and TRBJ2-5 for the parts outside the CDR3, the full variable domain is EAGVAQSPRYKIIEKRQSVAFWCNPISGHATLYWYQQILGQGPKLLIQFQNNGVVDDSQLPKDRFSAERLKGVDSTLKIQPAKLEDSAVYLCASSLGSVSWETQYFGPGTRLLVL.

V gene TRBV5-1 combines with J gene TRBJ2-1; D call uncertain. The CDR3 sequence is 13 residues long. Germline V gene data show CDR1 as SGHRS and CDR2 as YFSETQ. Trimming pared 0 bases from V and 13 bases from J, leaving 14 bases between. The CDR3 coding sequence is TGCGCCAGCAGCTTGGACCAGGTGGGGAAACAGTTCTTC. Its translation is CASSLDQVGKQFF.

The J gene is TRBJ2-7, the V gene TRBV4-1, with 7 bases fitting TRBD1. V was pared by 1 base and J by 2 bases, with 5 bases of the junction left unmatched. This CDR3 region has 15 residues. The germline V gene has CDR1 MGHRA and CDR2 YSYEKL. CDR3: CASSQGRQGAYEQYF. The CDR3 bases are TGCGCCAGCAGCCAAGGCAGACAGGGCGCCTACGAGCAGTACTTC.

J is TRBJ1-6 and V is TRBV19; the D gene is possibly TRBD1 (5 bases). Germline CDR1 LNHDA, CDR2 SQIVND (reference sequence). V was cut by 10 bases and J by 6 bases, with 13 bases left in between. This CDR3 contains 13 residues. CDR3 bases: TGTGCCACCACAGCAGGGAGTAATTCACCCCTCCACTTT. As protein: CATTAGSNSPLHF.

This clone was seen just once. The J gene is TRBJ1-6, the V gene TRBV6-5, with 11 bases that match TRBD1. The CDR3 consists of 16 residues. Per germline, CDR1 MNHEY and CDR2 SVGAGI. J lost 10 bases, V lost 4 bases, and 9 bases had no gene match. The CDR3 is CASSFIGQGAESPLHF. In DNA form, the CDR3 reads TGTGCCAGCAGTTTCATTGGACAGGGGGCTGAGTCACCCCTCCACTTT.

The V call is TRBV25-1, the J call TRBJ1-2; D uncertain. Trimming pared 2 bases from V and 8 bases from J, leaving 15 bases between. The CDR3 totals 14 residues. Germline loops: CDR1 MGHDK, CDR2 SYGVNS. CDR3 sequence reads: CASSEPDPAGGYTF. CDR3 in DNA: TGTGCCAGCAGTGAACCCGACCCCGCGGGGGGCTACACCTTC.

V and J are TRBV28 and TRBJ1-5; D may be TRBD1 (5 bases). Germline values: CDR1 MDHEN, CDR2 SYDVKM. V was shortened by 5 bases and J by 5 bases, with 16 bases between the two germline ends. The CDR3 is 15 amino acids. CDR3 in DNA: TGTGCCAGCAGTCCAGCCAGGGAACAGGATCAGCCCCAGCATTTT. It yields the protein CASSPAREQDQPQHF.

The rearrangement uses TRBV30 and TRBJ1-2, with D hard to call. CDR1 and CDR2 from the germline V gene are GTSNPN and SVGIG (reference sequence). Trimming left V 4 bases short and J 4 bases short, with 13 bases between. The length of the CDR3 is 13 residues. The DNA for the CDR3 is TGTGCCTGGAACACTGGTGGAGGCTATGGCTACACCTTC. Its translation: CAWNTGGGYGYTF.

The chain couples TRBV18 to TRBJ1-3, with D perhaps TRBD1 (6 bases). The V gene's germline CDR1 is KGHSH and CDR2 LQKENI. CDR3 length equals 15 residues. Trimming took off 5 bases at V and 4 bases at J, with 15 bases between the two ends. In DNA form, the CDR3 reads TGTGCCAGCTCATTCTCAGGGGTGTTGGGAAACACCATATATTTT. Amino acid sequence: CASSFSGVLGNTIYF.

The chain recombines TRBV29-1 with TRBJ2-7; D unresolved. Per the germline V gene, CDR1 is SQVTM and CDR2 is ANQGSEA. V lost 3 bases and J 2 bases, leaving 14 bases between the germline ends. There are 14 residues in the CDR3. CDR3 residues: CSVEGHSGTYEQYF. The CDR3 DNA is TGCAGCGTTGAGGGCCACTCTGGAACCTACGAGCAGTACTTC.

This clone appeared a single time. The chain uses TRBV27 and TRBJ1-4; no clear D gene. Germline CDR1 reads MNHEY; CDR2 reads SMNVEV (reference sequence). Trimming removed 1 base at V and 7 bases at J, with 7 bases between. CDR3 length equals 13 residues. The DNA of the CDR3 is TGTGCCAGCAGTTTATTTTATAGTGAAAAACTGTTTTTT. Amino acids: CASSLFYSEKLFF.

This chain joins TRBV28 and TRBJ2-7; D unresolved. The CDR3 loop spans 13 amino acids. Trimming removed 7 bases from V and 5 bases from J, with 15 bases in between. Germline assignment: CDR1 MDHEN and CDR2 SYDVKM. The CDR3 DNA reads TGTGCCAGCATGCCTCCACCGCTGGACGAGCAGTACTTC. Its protein is CASMPPPLDEQYF.

The V gene is TRBV4-3, the J gene TRBJ2-1; D is unresolved. The CDR3 loop spans 13 amino acids. V lost 1 base, J lost 5 bases, and 6 bases lay in between. Germline V gene lookup returns CDR1 LGHNA and CDR2 YSLEER. CDR3 residues: CASSQGFDNEQFF. DNA for the CDR3: TGCGCCAGCAGCCAAGGATTTGACAATGAGCAGTTCTTC.

The chain couples TRBV7-2 to TRBJ1-5; 8 bases are shared with TRBD1. The germline CDR1 and CDR2 sequences are SGHTA and FQGNSA. J gave up 6 bases and V 3 bases, and 4 bases lay outside the gene matches. The CDR3 sequence is 14 residues long. The CDR3 coding sequence is TGTGCCAGCAGCTTCGGGACAGGAGGTCAGCCCCAGCATTTT. This translates into CASSFGTGGQPQHF.

This chain links TRBV3-1 (or the pseudogene TRBV3-2) with TRBJ2-7, with 11 nucleotides matching TRBD2. The germline CDR1 and CDR2 sequences are LGHDT and YNNKEL (reference sequence). This CDR3 has 16 amino acids. J lost 2 bases, V lost 0 bases, and 3 bases had no gene match. This CDR3 reads CASSQEVAGGAYEQYF. CDR3 DNA sequence: TGTGCCAGCAGCCAAGAGGTAGCGGGAGGGGCCTACGAGCAGTACTTC.

The chain recombines TRBV3-1 (or the pseudogene TRBV3-2) with TRBJ2-7, with 8 bases that match TRBD2. Germline trimming cut 2 bases from V and 2 bases from J; bases unmatched to any gene: 14. The CDR3 loop spans 18 amino acids. The germline V gene has CDR1 LGHDT and CDR2 YNNKEL (reference sequence). CDR3 sequence: CASSQKWISSGQTYEQYF. The CDR3 region has the DNA TGTGCCAGCAGCCAAAAGTGGATTTCTAGCGGGCAAACCTACGAGCAGTACTTC.

V and J are TRBV9 and TRBJ2-1, with D hard to call. This CDR3 is 16 amino acids long. V lost 0 bases and J 4 bases, leaving 14 bases between the germline ends. The germline V gene encodes CDR1 SGDLS and CDR2 YYNGEE. This chain's CDR3 is CASSVGASLKYNEQFF. The DNA for the CDR3 is TGTGCCAGCAGCGTAGGGGCGTCTTTGAAATACAATGAGCAGTTCTTC.

The table lists this clone with a count of one. The chain uses TRBV7-9 and TRBJ1-4, with TRBD1 identical over 8 bases. J was trimmed by 0 bases and V by 5 bases; bases with no gene match: 8. Germline V gene lookup returns CDR1 SEHNR and CDR2 FQNEAQ (reference sequence). CDR3 size: 17 residues. CDR3 residues: CASSPWGTGATNEKLFF. The DNA for the CDR3 is TGTGCCAGCAGCCCGTGGGGGACAGGTGCAACTAATGAAAAACTGTTTTTT.

The chain combines TRBV12-3 or TRBV12-4 with TRBJ2-5; D gene uncertain. CDR3 length: 13 amino acids. V was clipped by 5 bases and J by 1 base, with 8 bases between them. This CDR3 reads CASSPTPQETQYF. CDR3 sequence (DNA): TGTGCCAGCAGTCCCACGCCCCAAGAGACCCAGTACTTC.

The rearrangement uses TRBV7-9 and TRBJ1-4; D uncertain. The CDR3 is 14 amino acids. Germline V gene sequence: CDR1 SEHNR, CDR2 FQNEAQ (reference sequence). Trimming left V 8 bases short and J 5 bases short, with 15 bases between. The CDR3 loop reads CASRGIQSNEKLFF. CDR3 DNA: TGTGCCAGCCGAGGTATCCAGTCCAATGAAAAACTGTTTTTT.

V gene TRBV5-6 combines with J gene TRBJ2-1; maybe TRBD2 (5 bases). V lost 2 bases to trimming and J lost 0 bases, with 12 bases between them. This CDR3 is 16 amino acids long. The germline V gene encodes CDR1 SGHDT and CDR2 YYEEEE. The chain's CDR3 is CASSFLQRGSYNEQFF. The CDR3 DNA reads as TGTGCCAGCAGCTTTCTACAACGGGGCTCCTACAATGAGCAGTTCTTC.

The chain employs TRBV9 and TRBJ1-2, with D possibly being TRBD1 (5 bases). The ends were cut back, 0 bases at V and 5 bases at J, with 11 bases in the middle. CDR1 and CDR2 (germline): SGDLS, YYNGEE. This CDR3 has 14 residues. CDR3 region: CASSVDLGGYGYTF. DNA for the CDR3: TGTGCCAGCAGCGTAGACCTCGGGGGATATGGCTACACCTTC.

CDR3 in amino acids: CASSDPQGGTQHF. In DNA form, the CDR3 reads TGTGCCAGCAGTGATCCCCAGGGCGGGACCCAGCATTTT. The J gene is TRBJ1-5, the V gene TRBV2, with a weak D call TRBD1 (5 bases). The CDR3 runs to 13 residues. Germline V gene sequence: CDR1 SNHLY, CDR2 FYNNEI. The ends were cut back, 3 bases at V and 11 bases at J, with 14 bases in the middle.

V is TRBV7-8 and J is TRBJ2-3; 9 bases are a match to TRBD2. The CDR3 runs to 16 residues. The trim removed 2 bases at V and 5 bases at J, leaving 8 bases unmatched. Germline-derived CDR1 and CDR2 are SGHVS and FQNEAQ. CDR3 residues: CASSLSRLAGRDTQYF. The CDR3 DNA is TGTGCCAGCAGCTTAAGTCGCCTAGCGGGACGAGATACGCAGTATTTT.

The V gene is TRBV30, the J gene TRBJ2-3; D unclear. This CDR3 is built from 11 residues. Trimming cost V 5 bases and J 0 bases, with 3 bases left between them. Germline CDR1 reads GTSNPN; CDR2 reads SVGIG (reference sequence). As DNA, the CDR3 is TGTGCCTGGGGGAGCACAGATACGCAGTATTTT. It translates to CAWGSTDTQYF.

The rearrangement joins TRBV10-3 to TRBJ1-2, with no clear D. Germline CDR1 ENHRY, CDR2 SYGVKD. The CDR3 extends over 14 amino acids. V lost 3 bases to trimming and J lost 2 bases, with 10 bases between them. This chain's CDR3 is CAISDRKGNYGYTF. The CDR3 DNA follows: TGTGCCATCAGTGATAGGAAGGGAAACTATGGCTACACCTTC.